This TCR beta chain was found in a study of kidney transplant recipient with SARS-CoV-2 infection. In its sample, this clonotype was seen many times. MiXCR, run by TCRdb on the reads, gives a single entry per CDR3 protein. The repertoire has about 250,000 distinct CDR3 sequences, roughly 26% of them found once; the top ten carry around 7.8%. Germline-derived CDR1 and CDR2 are DFQATT and SNEGSKA (reference sequence). Trimming took off 5 bases at V and 4 bases at J, with 23 bases between the two ends. This CDR3 region has 16 residues. This chain connects TRBV20-1 to TRBJ1-2; D gene uncertain. The TCR was taken from a male patient in his 30s who had COVID-19 and was a kidney transplant recipient. The graft donor may have given rise to some T cells. The input for sequencing was a blood sample, taken at baseline and between days 110 and 120 from a kidney transplant recipient. CDR3 bases: TGCAGTGCTGAAAGGAAGCTGTTTCGAAAGACCTATGGCTACACCTTC. It translates to CSAERKLFRKTYGYTF.